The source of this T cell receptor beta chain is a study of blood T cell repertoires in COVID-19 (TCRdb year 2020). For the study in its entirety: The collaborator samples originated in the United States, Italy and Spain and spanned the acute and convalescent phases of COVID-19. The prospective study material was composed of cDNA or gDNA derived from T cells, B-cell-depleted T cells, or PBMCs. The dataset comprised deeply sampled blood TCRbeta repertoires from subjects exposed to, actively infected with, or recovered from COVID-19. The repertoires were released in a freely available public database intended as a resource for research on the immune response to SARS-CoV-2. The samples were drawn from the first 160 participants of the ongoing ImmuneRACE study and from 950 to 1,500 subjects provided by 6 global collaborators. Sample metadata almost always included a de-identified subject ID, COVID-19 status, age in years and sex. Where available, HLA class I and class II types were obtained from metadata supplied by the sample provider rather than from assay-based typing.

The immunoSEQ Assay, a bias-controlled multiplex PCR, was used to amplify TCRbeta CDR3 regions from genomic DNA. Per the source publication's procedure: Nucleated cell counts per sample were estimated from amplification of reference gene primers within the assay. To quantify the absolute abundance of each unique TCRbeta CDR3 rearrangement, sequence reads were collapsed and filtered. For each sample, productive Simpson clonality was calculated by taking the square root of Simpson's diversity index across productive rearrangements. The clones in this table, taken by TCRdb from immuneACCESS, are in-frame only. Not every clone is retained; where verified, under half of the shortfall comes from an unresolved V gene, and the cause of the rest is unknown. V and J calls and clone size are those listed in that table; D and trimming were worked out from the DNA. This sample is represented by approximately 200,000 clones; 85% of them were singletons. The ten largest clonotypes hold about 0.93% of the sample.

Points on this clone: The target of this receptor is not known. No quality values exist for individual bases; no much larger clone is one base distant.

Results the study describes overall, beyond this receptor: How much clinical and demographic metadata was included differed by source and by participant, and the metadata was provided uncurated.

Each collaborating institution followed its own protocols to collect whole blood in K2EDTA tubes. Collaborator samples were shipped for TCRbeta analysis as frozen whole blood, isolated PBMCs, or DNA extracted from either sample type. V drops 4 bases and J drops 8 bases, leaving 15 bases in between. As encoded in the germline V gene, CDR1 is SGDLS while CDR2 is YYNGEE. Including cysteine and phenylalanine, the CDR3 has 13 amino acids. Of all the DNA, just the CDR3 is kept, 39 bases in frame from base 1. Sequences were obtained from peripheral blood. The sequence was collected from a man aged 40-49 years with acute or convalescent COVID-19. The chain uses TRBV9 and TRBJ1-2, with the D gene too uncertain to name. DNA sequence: TGTGCCAGCAGCATACTCGGCGGGGTCGGCTACACCTTC. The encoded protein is CASSILGGVGYTF.